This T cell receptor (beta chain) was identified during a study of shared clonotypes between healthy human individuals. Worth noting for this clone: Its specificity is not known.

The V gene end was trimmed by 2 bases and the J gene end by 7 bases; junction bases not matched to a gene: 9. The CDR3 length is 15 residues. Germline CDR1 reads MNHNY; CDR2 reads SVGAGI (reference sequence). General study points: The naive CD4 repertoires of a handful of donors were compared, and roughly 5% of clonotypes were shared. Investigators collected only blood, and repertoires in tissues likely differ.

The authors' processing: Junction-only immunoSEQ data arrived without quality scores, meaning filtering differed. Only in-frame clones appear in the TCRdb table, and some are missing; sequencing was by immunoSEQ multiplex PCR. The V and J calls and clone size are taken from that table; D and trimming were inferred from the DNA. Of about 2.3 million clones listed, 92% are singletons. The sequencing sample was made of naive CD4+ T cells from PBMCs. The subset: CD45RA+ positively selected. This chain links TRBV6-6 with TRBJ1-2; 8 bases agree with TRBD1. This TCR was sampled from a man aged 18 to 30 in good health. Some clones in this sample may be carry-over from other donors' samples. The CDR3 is CASSYDVQGAAGYTF. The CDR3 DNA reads TGTGCCAGCAGTTACGATGTTCAGGGGGCGGCTGGCTACACCTTC.